This T cell receptor (beta chain) appears in the sequencing data of a study of shared clonotypes between healthy human individuals. Broader study findings: Four donors shared 5% to 5.5% of their naive CD4 clonotypes. Unshared clonotypes carried lower generation probabilities than those common to all four donors.

Researchers ran the assay at a deep level. Only in-frame clones appear in the TCRdb table, and some are missing; sequencing was by immunoSEQ multiplex PCR. The table shows approximately 590,000 clones, with less than 97% occurring only once. CD45RO-negative, CCR7-selected cells formed the naive CD8 fraction, which excluded terminally differentiated effector memory CD45RA+ cells. All donors qualified as healthy HIV-negative adults and had experienced no recent acute infections or vaccinations. This clone showed up just a few times. The target antigen is unknown. The sequence was obtained from a woman in her 30s in good health. Specimen: naive CD8+ T cells sorted from blood.

DNA for the CDR3: TGCGCCAGCAGCCAAGCGGACAGTTCCTACGAGCAGTACTTC. Its translation: CASSQADSSYEQYF. V and J are TRBV4-1 and TRBJ2-7, with TRBD1 as a possible D gene (6 bases). The CDR3 is 14 amino acids. Germline values: CDR1 MGHRA, CDR2 YSYEKL. The ends were cut back, 1 base at V and 1 base at J, with 8 bases in the middle.